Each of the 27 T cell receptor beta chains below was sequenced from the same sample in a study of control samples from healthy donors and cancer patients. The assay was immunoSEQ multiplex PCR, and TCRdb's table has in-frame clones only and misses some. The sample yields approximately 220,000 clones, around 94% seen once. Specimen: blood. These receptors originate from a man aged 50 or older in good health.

CDR3 bases: TGTGCCAGCAGCTCCATAAGCGGGGGGTACACCGGGGAGCTGTTTTTT. This codes for CASSSISGGYTGELFF. J is TRBJ2-2 and V is TRBV5-8; 9 bases agree with TRBD2. The CDR3 has 16 amino acids. CDR1 and CDR2 (germline): SGHTS, YDEGEE. After removal of 3 bases from V and 3 bases from J, the junction contained 6 bases not matched to a gene.

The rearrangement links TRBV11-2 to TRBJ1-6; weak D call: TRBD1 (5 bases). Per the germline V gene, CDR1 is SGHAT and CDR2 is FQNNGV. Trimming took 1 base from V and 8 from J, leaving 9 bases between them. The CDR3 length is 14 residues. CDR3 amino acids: CASSLGQNYSPLHF. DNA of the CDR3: TGTGCCAGCAGCTTAGGACAGAATTATTCACCCCTCCACTTT.

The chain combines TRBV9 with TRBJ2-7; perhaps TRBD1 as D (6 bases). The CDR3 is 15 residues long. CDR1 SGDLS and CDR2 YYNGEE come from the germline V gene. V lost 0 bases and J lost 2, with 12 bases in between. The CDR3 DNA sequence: TGTGCCAGCAGCGTAGAGGGGACACCTGCCTACGAGCAGTACTTC. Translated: CASSVEGTPAYEQYF.

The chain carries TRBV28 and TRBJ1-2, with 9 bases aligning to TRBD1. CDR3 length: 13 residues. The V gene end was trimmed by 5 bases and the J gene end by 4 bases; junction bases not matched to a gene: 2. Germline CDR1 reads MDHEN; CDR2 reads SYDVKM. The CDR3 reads CASSPTGGYGYTF. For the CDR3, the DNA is TGTGCCAGCAGTCCGACAGGGGGCTATGGCTACACCTTC.

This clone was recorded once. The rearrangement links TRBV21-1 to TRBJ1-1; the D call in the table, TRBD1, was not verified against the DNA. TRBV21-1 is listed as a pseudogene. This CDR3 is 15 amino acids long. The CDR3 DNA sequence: TGTGCCAGCAGCAAAGGAACAGGGTGGTACACTGAAGCTTTCTTT. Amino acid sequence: CASSKGTGWYTEAFF.

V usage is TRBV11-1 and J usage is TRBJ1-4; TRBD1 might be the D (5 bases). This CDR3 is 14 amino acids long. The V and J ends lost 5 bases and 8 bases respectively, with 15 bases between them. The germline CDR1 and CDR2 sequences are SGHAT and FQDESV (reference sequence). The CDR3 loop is CASSLGGRGEKLFF. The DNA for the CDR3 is TGTGCCAGCAGCCTTGGGGGACGAGGAGAAAAACTGTTTTTT.

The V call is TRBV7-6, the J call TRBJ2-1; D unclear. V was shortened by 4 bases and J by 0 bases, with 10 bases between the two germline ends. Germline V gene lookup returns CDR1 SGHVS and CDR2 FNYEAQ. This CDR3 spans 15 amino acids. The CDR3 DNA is TGTGCCAGCAGCTCTCCCCGGAGCTCCTACAATGAGCAGTTCTTC. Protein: CASSSPRSSYNEQFF.

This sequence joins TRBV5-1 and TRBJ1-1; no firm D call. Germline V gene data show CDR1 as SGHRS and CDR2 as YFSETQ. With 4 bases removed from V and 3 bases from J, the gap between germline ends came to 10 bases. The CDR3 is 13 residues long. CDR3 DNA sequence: TGCGCCAGCAGCCGATTGGGTGACACTGAAGCTTTCTTT. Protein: CASSRLGDTEAFF.

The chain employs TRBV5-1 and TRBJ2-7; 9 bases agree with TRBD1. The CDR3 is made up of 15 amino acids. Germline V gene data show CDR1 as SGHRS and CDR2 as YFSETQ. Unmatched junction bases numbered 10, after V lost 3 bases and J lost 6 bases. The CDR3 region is CASSSGTGSSREQYF. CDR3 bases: TGCGCCAGCAGCTCAGGGACAGGGTCAAGTCGCGAGCAGTACTTC.

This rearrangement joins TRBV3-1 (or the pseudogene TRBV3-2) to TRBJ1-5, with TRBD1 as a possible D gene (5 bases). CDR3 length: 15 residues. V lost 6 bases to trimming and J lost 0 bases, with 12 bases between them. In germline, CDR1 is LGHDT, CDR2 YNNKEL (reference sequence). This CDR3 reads CASSPGGISNQPQHF. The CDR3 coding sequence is TGTGCCAGCAGTCCGGGGGGTATTAGCAATCAGCCCCAGCATTTT.

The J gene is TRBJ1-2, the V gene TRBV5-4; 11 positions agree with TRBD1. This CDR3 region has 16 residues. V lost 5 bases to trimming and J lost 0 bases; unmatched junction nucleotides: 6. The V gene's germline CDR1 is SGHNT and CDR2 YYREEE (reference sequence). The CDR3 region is CASSYGQGATNYGYTF. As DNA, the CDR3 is TGTGCCAGCAGTTACGGACAGGGGGCGACTAACTATGGCTACACCTTC.

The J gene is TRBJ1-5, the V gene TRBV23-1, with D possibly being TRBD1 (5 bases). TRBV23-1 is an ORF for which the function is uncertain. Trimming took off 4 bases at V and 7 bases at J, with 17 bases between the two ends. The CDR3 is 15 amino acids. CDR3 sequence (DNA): TGCGCCAGCAGTCGTCCGACGGGGGGGTTCCAGCCCCAGCATTTT. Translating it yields CASSRPTGGFQPQHF.

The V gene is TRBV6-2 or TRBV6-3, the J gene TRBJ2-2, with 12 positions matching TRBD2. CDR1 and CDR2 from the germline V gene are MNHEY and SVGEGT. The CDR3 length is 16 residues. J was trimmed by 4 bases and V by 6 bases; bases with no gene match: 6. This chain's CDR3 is CASSQTSGGRTGELFF. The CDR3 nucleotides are TGTGCCAGCAGCCAGACTAGCGGGGGCCGCACCGGGGAGCTGTTTTTT.

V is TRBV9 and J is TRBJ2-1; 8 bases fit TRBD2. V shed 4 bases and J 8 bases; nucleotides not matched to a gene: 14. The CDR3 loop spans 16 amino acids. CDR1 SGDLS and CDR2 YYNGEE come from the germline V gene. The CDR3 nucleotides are TGTGCCAGCAGCTCTCGTGTCGGGGGGGCAATCTATGAGCAGTTCTTC. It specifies CASSSRVGGAIYEQFF.

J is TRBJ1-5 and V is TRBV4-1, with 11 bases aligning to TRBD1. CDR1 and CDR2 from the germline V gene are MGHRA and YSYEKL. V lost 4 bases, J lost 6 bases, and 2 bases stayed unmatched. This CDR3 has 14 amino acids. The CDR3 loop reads CASSRTGGIQPQHF. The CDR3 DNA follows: TGCGCCAGCAGCCGGACAGGGGGCATTCAGCCCCAGCATTTT.

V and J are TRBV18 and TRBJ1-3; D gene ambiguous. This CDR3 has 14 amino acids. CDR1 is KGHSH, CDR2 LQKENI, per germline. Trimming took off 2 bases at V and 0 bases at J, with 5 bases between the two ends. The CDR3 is CASSPLISGNTIYF. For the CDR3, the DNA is TGTGCCAGCTCACCATTAATCTCTGGAAACACCATATATTTT.

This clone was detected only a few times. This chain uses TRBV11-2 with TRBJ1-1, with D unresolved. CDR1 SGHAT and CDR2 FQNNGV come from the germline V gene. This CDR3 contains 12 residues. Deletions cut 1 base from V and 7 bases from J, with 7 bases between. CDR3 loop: CASSLGAFEAFF. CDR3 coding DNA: TGTGCCAGCAGCTTAGGGGCGTTTGAAGCTTTCTTT.

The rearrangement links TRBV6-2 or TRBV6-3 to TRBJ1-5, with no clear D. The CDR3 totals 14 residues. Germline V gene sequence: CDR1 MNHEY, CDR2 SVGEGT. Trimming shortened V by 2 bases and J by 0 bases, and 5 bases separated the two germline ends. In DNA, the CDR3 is TGTGCCAGCAGTTACCCAAATAGCAATCAGCCCCAGCATTTT. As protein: CASSYPNSNQPQHF.

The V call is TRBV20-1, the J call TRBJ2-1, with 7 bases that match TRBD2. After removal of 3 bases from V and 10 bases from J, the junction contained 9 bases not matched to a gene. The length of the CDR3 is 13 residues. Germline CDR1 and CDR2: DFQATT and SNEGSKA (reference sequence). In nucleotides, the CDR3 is TGCAGTGCTAGTGCGACTAGCTGGGAGGAGCAGTTCTTC. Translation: CSASATSWEEQFF.

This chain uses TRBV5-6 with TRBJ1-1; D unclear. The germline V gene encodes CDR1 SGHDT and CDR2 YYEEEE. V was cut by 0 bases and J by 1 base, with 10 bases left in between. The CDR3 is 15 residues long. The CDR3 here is CASSLGGNENTEAFF. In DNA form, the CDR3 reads TGTGCCAGCAGCTTGGGAGGTAACGAGAACACTGAAGCTTTCTTT.

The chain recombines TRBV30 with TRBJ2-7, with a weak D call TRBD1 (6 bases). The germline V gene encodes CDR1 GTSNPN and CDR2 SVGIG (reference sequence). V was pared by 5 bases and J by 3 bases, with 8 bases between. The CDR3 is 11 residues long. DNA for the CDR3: TGTGCCTGGGAGGACAGCTACGAGCAGTACTTC. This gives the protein CAWEDSYEQYF.

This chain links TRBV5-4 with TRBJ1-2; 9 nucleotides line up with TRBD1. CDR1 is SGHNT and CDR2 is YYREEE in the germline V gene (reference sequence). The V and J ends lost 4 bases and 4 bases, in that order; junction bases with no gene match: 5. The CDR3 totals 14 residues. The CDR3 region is CASSGDRAGYGYTF. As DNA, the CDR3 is TGTGCCAGCAGCGGGGACAGGGCTGGCTATGGCTACACCTTC.

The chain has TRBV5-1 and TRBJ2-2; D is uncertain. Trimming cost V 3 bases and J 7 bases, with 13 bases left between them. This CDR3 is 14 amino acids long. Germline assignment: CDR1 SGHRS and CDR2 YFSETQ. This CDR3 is CASSSLGGVGELFF. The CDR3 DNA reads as TGCGCCAGCAGCTCCCTCGGTGGGGTCGGGGAGCTGTTTTTT.

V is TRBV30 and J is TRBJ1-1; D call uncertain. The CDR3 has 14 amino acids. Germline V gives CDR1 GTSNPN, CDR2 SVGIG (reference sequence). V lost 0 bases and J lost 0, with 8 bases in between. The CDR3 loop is CAWSVQPVNTEAFF. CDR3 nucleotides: TGTGCCTGGAGTGTACAGCCAGTGAACACTGAAGCTTTCTTT.

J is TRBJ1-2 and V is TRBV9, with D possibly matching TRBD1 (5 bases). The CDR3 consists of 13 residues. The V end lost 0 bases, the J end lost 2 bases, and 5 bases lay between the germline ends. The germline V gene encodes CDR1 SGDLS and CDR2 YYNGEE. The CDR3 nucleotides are TGTGCCAGCAGCGTAGAGGGGAACTATGGCTACACCTTC. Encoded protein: CASSVEGNYGYTF.

The CDR3 sequence is CASSPRQGDGNTEAFF. In nucleotides, the CDR3 is TGTGCCAGCTCACCGCGACAGGGTGACGGGAACACTGAAGCTTTCTTT. V is TRBV18 and J is TRBJ1-1; 7 nucleotides match TRBD1. The CDR3 spans 16 residues. The V gene end was trimmed by 3 bases and the J gene end by 1 base; junction bases not matched to a gene: 8. Germline CDR1 reads KGHSH; CDR2 reads LQKENI.

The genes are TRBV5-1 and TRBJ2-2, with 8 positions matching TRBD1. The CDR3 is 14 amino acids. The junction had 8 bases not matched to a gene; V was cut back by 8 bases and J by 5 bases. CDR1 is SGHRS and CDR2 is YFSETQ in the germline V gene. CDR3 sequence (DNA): TGCGCCAGTCGAGAGCAGGGGGCGACCGGGGAGCTGTTTTTT. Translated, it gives CASREQGATGELFF.